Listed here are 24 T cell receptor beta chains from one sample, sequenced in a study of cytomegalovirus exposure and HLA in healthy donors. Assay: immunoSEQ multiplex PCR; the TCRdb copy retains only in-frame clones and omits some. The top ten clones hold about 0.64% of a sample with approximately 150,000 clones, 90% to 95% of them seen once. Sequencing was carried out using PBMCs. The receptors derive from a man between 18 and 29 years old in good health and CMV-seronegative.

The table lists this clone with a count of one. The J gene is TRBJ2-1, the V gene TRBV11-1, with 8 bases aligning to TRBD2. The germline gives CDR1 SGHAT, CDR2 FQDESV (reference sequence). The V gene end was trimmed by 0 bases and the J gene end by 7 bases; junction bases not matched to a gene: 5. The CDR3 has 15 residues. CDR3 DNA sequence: TGTGCCAGCAGCTTAGCATCGGTAGCGGGGAATGAGCAGTTCTTC. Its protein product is CASSLASVAGNEQFF.

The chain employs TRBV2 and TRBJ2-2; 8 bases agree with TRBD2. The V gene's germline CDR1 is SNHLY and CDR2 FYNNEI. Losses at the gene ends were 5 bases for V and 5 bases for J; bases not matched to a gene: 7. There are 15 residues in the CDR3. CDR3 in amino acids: CASSLRTSRTGELFF. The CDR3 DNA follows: TGTGCCAGCAGTCTCAGGACTAGCCGAACCGGGGAGCTGTTTTTT.

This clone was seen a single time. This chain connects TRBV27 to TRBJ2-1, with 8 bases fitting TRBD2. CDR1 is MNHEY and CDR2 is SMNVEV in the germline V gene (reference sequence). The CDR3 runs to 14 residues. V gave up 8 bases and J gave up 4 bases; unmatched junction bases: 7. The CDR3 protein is CASVSGGLYNEQFF. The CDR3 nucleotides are TGTGCCAGCGTCAGCGGGGGCCTATACAATGAGCAGTTCTTC.

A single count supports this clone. The CDR3 protein is CASSLIDSGTGELFF. In DNA form, the CDR3 reads TGTGCCAGCAGCTTAATTGATAGCGGAACCGGGGAGCTGTTTTTT. The J gene is TRBJ2-2, the V gene TRBV7-7, with D possibly being TRBD2 (6 bases). There are 15 residues in the CDR3. CDR1 and CDR2 from the germline V gene are SSHAT and FNYEAQ (reference sequence). V was trimmed by 2 bases and J by 5 bases, leaving 12 bases between them. The full variable domain, completed using reference TRBV7-7 and TRBJ2-2, is GAGVSQSPRYKVTKRGQDVTLRCDPISSHATLYWYQQALGQGPEFLTYFNYEAQPDKSGLPSDRFSAERPEGSISTLTIQRTEQRDSAMYRCASSLIDSGTGELFFGEGSRLTVL.

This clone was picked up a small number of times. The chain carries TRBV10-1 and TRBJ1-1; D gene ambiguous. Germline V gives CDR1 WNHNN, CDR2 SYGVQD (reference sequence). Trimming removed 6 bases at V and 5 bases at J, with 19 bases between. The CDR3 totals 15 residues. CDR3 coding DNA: TGCGCCAGCAGCGATCCAGGAGCGGGGAAGACTGAAGCTTTCTTT. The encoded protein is CASSDPGAGKTEAFF.

CDR3 in amino acids: CAWSVGVSNQPQHF. CDR3 sequence (DNA): TGTGCCTGGAGTGTAGGGGTTAGCAATCAGCCCCAGCATTTT. The V and J genes are TRBV30 and TRBJ1-5, with a weak D call TRBD1 (5 bases). This CDR3 has 14 amino acids. Per germline, CDR1 GTSNPN and CDR2 SVGIG (reference sequence). Trimming pared 0 bases from V and 0 bases from J, leaving 6 bases between.

This CDR3 is CATSPTEGPANYGYTF. Here the CDR3 DNA reads TGTGCCACCAGCCCGACAGAAGGGCCGGCTAACTATGGCTACACCTTC. The J gene is TRBJ1-2, the V gene TRBV15; D might be TRBD1 (5 bases). This CDR3 is 16 amino acids long. Trimming shortened V by 5 bases and J by 0 bases, and 16 bases separated the two germline ends. Germline V gene lookup returns CDR1 LNHNV and CDR2 YYDKDF (reference sequence).

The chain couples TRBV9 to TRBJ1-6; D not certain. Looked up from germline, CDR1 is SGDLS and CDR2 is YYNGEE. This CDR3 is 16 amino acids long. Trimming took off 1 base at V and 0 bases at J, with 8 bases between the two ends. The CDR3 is CASSVTDSSYNSPLHF. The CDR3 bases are TGTGCCAGCAGCGTAACCGATAGCTCCTATAATTCACCCCTCCACTTT.

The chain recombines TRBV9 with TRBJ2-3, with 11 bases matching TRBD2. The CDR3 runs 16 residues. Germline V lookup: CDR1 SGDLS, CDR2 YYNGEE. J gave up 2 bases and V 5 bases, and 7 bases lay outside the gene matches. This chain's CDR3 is CASSDSGRGATDTQYF. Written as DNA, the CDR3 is TGTGCCAGCAGTGATAGCGGGAGGGGGGCCACAGATACGCAGTATTTT. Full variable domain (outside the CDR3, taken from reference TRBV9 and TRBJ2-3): DSGVTQTPKHLITATGQRVTLRCSPRSGDLSVYWYQQSLDQGLQFLIQYYNGEERAKGNILERFSAQQFPDLHSELNLSSLELGDSALYFCASSDSGRGATDTQYFGPGTRLTVL.

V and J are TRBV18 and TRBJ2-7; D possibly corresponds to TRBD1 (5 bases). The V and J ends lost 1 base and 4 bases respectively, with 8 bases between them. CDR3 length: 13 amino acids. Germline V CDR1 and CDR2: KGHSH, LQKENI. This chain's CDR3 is CASSPRQNYEQYV. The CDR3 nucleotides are TGTGCCAGCTCACCACGACAGAATTACGAGCAGTACGTC.

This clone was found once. CDR3 sequence reads: CASSPQEDRRGPQHF. Written as DNA, the CDR3 is TGTGCCAGCTCACCCCAAGAGGACAGGCGTGGGCCCCAGCATTTT. The genes are TRBV18 and TRBJ1-5; 7 positions match TRBD1. Trimming at V came to 3 bases and at J to 9 bases, leaving 11 bases not matched to a gene. The length of the CDR3 is 15 residues. The germline CDR1 and CDR2 sequences are KGHSH and LQKENI.

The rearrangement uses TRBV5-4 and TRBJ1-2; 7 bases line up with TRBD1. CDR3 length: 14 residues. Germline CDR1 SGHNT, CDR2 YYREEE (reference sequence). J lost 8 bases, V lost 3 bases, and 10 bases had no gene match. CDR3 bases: TGTGCCAGCAGCTCCCGGGACAGATGGTTCGGCTACACCTTC. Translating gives CASSSRDRWFGYTF.

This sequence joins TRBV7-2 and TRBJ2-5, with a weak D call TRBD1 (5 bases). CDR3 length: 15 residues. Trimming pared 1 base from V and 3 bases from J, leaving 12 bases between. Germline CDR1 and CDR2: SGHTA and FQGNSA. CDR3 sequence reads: CASSLVDSGEETQYF. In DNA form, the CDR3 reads TGTGCCAGCAGCTTAGTTGACAGTGGGGAAGAGACCCAGTACTTC. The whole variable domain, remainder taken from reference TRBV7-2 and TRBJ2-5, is GAGVSQSPSNKVTEKGKDVELRCDPISGHTALYWYRQSLGQGLEFLIYFQGNSAPDKSGLPSDRFSAERTGGSVSTLTIQRTQQEDSAVYLCASSLVDSGEETQYFGPGTRLLVL.

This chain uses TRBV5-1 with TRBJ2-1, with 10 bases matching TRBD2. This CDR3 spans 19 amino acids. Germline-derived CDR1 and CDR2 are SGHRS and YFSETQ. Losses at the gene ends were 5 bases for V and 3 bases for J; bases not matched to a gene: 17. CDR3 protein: CASRPSLGLADLFYNEQFF. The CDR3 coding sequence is TGCGCCAGCAGGCCCTCGCTTGGACTAGCGGATCTCTTCTACAATGAGCAGTTCTTC. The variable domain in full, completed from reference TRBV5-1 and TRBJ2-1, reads KAGVTQTPRYLIKTRGQQVTLSCSPISGHRSVSWYQQTPGQGLQFLFEYFSETQRNKGNFPGRFSGRQFSNSRSEMNVSTLELGDSALYLCASRPSLGLADLFYNEQFFGPGTRLTVL.

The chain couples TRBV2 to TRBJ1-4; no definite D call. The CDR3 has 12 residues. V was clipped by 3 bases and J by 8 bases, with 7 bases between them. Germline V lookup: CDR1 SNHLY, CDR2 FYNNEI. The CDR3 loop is CASSEAREKLFF. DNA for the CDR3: TGTGCCAGCAGTGAGGCCAGGGAAAAACTGTTTTTT.

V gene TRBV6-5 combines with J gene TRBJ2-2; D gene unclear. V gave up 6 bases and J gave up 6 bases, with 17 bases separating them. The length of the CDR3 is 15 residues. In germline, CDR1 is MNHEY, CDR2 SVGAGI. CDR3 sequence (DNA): TGTGCCAGCAGCCCCTCATACTCCTATGCCGGGGAGCTGTTTTTT. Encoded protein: CASSPSYSYAGELFF.

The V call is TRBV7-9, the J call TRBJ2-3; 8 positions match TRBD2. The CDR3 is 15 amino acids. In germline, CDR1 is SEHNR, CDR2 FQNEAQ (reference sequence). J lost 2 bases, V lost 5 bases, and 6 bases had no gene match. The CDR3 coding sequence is TGTGCCAGCAGCCAGGTAGCGGGGTACACAGATACGCAGTATTTT. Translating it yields CASSQVAGYTDTQYF.

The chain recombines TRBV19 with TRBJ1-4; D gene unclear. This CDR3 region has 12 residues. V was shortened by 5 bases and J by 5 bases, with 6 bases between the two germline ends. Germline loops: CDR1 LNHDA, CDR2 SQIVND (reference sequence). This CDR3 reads CASSAVNEKLFF. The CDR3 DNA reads TGTGCCAGTAGTGCGGTAAATGAAAAACTGTTTTTT. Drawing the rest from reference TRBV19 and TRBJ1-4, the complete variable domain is DGGITQSPKYLFRKEGQNVTLSCEQNLNHDAMYWYRQDPGQGLRLIYYSQIVNDFQKGDIAEGYSVSREKKESFPLTVTSAQKNPTAFYLCASSAVNEKLFFGSGTQLSVL.

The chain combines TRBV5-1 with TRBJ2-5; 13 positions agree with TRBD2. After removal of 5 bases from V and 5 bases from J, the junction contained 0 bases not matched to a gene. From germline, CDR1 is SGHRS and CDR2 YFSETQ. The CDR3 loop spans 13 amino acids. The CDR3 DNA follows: TGCGCCAGCAGACTAGCGGGAGGGGAGACCCAGTACTTC. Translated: CASRLAGGETQYF.

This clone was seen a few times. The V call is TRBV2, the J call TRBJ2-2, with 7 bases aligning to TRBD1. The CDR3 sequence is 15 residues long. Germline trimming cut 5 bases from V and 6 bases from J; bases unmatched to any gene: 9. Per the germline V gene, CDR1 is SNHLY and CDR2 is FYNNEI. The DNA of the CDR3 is TGTGCCAGCAGTCAACTAGGACAGGTGGCCGGGGAGCTGTTTTTT. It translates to CASSQLGQVAGELFF.

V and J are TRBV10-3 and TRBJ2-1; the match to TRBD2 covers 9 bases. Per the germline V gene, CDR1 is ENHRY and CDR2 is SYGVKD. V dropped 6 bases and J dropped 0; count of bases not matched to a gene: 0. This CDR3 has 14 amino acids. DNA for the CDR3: TGTGCCATCAGAGCGGGAGGCTCCTACAATGAGCAGTTCTTC. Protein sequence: CAIRAGGSYNEQFF.

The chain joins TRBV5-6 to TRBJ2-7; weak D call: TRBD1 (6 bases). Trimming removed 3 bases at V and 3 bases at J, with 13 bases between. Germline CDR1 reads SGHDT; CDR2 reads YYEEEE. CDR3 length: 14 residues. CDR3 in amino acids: CASSYNRVSYEQYV. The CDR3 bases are TGTGCCAGCAGCTACAACAGGGTGAGCTACGAGCAGTACGTC.

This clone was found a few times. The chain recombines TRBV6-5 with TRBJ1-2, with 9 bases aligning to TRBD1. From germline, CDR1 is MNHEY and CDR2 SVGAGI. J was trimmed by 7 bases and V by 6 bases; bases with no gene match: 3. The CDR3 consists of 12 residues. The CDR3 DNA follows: TGTGCCAGCAGCCAGACAGGGGGTGGCTACACCTTC. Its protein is CASSQTGGGYTF.

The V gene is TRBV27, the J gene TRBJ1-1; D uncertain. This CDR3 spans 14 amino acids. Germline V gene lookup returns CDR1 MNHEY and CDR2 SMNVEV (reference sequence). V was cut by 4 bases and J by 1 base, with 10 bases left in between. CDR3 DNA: TGTGCCAGCAGTTCCCCCGGTAGGAACACTGAAGCTTTCTTT. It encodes CASSSPGRNTEAFF.